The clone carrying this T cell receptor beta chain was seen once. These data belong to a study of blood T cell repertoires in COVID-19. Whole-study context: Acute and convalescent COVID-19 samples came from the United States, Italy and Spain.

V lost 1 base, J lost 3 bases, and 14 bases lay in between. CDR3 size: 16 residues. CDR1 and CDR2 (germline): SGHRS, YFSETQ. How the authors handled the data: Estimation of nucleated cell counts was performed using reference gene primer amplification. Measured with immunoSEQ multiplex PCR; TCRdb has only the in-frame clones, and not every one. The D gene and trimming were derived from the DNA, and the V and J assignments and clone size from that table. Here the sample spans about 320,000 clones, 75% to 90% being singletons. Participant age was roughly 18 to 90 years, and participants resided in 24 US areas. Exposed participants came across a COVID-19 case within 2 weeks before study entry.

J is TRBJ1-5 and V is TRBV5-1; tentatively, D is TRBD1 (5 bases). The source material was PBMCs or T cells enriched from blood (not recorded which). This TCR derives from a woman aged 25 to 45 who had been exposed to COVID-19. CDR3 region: CASSLTGEHLNQPQHF. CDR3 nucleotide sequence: TGCGCCAGCAGCTTGACGGGGGAACACCTCAATCAGCCCCAGCATTTT.